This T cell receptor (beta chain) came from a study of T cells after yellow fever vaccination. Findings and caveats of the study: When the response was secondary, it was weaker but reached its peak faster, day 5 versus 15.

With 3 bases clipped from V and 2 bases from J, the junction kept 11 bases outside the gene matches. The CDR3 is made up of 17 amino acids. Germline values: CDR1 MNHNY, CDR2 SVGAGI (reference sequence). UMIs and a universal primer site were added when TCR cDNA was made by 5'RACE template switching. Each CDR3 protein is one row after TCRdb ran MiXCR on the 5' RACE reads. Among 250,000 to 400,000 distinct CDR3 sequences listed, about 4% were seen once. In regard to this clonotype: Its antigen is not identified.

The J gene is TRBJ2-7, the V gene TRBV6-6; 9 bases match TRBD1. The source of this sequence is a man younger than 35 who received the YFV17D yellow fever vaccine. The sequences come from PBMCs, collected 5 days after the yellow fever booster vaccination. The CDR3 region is CASSYPRGGTGPYEQYV. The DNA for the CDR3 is TGTGCCAGCAGTTATCCGAGGGGGGGGACAGGGCCCTACGAGCAGTACGTC.